These 11 T cell receptor beta chains came from one sample sequenced in a study of T cells in tuberculosis. Measured with immunoSEQ multiplex PCR; TCRdb has only the in-frame clones, and not every one. The repertoire consists of over 40,000 clones, with 95% occurring once and the leading ten covering 3.6%. The sequenced sample consisted of PBMCs. All receptors derive from a donor between 10 and 35 years old with latent tuberculosis or without tuberculosis infection.

The chain carries TRBV20-1 and TRBJ1-2; 11 bases are a match to TRBD1. The V gene's germline CDR1 is DFQATT and CDR2 SNEGSKA (reference sequence). Germline trimming cut 6 bases from V and 10 bases from J; bases unmatched to any gene: 4. This CDR3 has 11 residues. This chain's CDR3 is CSARDRGDYTF. The CDR3 DNA sequence: TGCAGTGCCAGGGACAGGGGGGACTACACCTTC.

The chain recombines TRBV18 with TRBJ2-3, with 10 bases identical to TRBD2. The junction had 5 bases not matched to a gene; V was cut back by 3 bases and J by 2 bases. This CDR3 spans 16 amino acids. CDR1 KGHSH and CDR2 LQKENI come from the germline V gene. CDR3 protein: CASSPLAGGLTDTQYF. The CDR3, as DNA: TGTGCCAGCTCACCTTTAGCGGGGGGCCTCACAGATACGCAGTATTTT.

The chain employs TRBV10-2 and TRBJ2-3; 13 bases agree with TRBD2. Trimming removed 9 bases from V and 4 bases from J; junction bases left unmatched: 4. The CDR3 consists of 14 residues. The germline CDR1 and CDR2 sequences are WSHSY and SAAADI. In nucleotides, the CDR3 is TGCGCCAGTGGGACTAGCGGGGCCCCAGATACGCAGTATTTT. This sequence encodes CASGTSGAPDTQYF.

The chain joins TRBV7-9 to TRBJ2-1; D unclear. CDR1 is SEHNR, CDR2 FQNEAQ, per germline (reference sequence). The CDR3 consists of 15 residues. The ends were cut back, 1 base at V and 12 bases at J, with 19 bases in the middle. CDR3 protein: CASSLGPGLRKGQFF. Written as DNA, the CDR3 is TGTGCCAGCAGCTTAGGGCCAGGCCTACGCAAAGGGCAGTTCTTC.

This clone was seen only once. CDR3 amino acids: CASSPHDGGRNEQFF. CDR3 in DNA: TGTGCCAGCAGCCCCCACGATGGGGGGAGGAATGAGCAGTTCTTC. The chain has TRBV11-2 and TRBJ2-1; tentative D call: TRBD2 (6 bases). The CDR3 is 15 residues long. Between the trimmed V and J ends, which lost 5 bases and 7 bases, there was a span of 18 bases. Germline V gives CDR1 SGHAT, CDR2 FQNNGV.

This clone was seen more than once but under ten times. The rearrangement joins TRBV7-3 to TRBJ1-1; tentatively, D is TRBD1 (6 bases). Germline CDR1 is SGHTA and CDR2 is FQGTGA. The V gene lost 3 bases and the J gene lost 8 bases, with 7 bases spanning the gap. CDR3 length equals 11 residues. The CDR3 nucleotides read TGTGCCAGCAGCTTTAGGGGGGAAGCTTTCTTT. Amino acids: CASSFRGEAFF.

The J gene is TRBJ2-1, the V gene TRBV5-1; a possible D gene is TRBD2 (6 bases). Germline V CDR1 and CDR2: SGHRS, YFSETQ. This CDR3 is built from 16 residues. V was clipped by 4 bases and J by 7 bases, with 21 bases between them. The chain's CDR3 is CASSPREGGAPNEQFF. Written as DNA, the CDR3 is TGCGCCAGCAGCCCCCGAGAGGGCGGGGCCCCAAATGAGCAGTTCTTC.

This sequence joins TRBV2 and TRBJ1-4, with D possibly TRBD1 on 6 matching bases. Germline CDR1 is SNHLY and CDR2 is FYNNEI. V lost 4 bases to trimming and J lost 8 bases, with 11 bases between them. The CDR3 runs 13 residues. CDR3: CASSGRGEEKLFF. CDR3 nucleotides: TGTGCCAGCAGTGGCAGGGGAGAAGAAAAACTGTTTTTT.

The chain joins TRBV7-9 to TRBJ2-2, with no clear D. Looked up from germline, CDR1 is SEHNR and CDR2 is FQNEAQ (reference sequence). The germline V and J ends were trimmed by 2 bases and 3 bases, with 7 bases remaining between them. The CDR3 is 14 residues long. CDR3 amino acids: CASSLISYTGELFF. Here the CDR3 DNA reads TGTGCCAGCAGCTTAATATCCTACACCGGGGAGCTGTTTTTT.

The V call is TRBV30, the J call TRBJ1-3; D possibly corresponds to TRBD1 (5 bases). Germline values: CDR1 GTSNPN, CDR2 SVGIG (reference sequence). V dropped 2 bases and J dropped 2 bases, with 7 bases sitting between them. The CDR3 has 13 amino acids. The DNA for the CDR3 is TGTGCCTGGAGTTCGGGGGCTGGAAACACCATATATTTT. Translating it yields CAWSSGAGNTIYF. Looking up the rest from reference TRBV30 and TRBJ1-3 gives the full variable domain: SQTIHQWPATLVQPVGSPLSLECTVEGTSNPNLYWYRQAAGRGLQLLFYSVGIGQISSEVPQNLSASRPQDRQFILSSKKLLLSDSGFYLCAWSSGAGNTIYFGEGSWLTVV.

This rearrangement joins TRBV2 to TRBJ1-1, with 7 bases lining up with TRBD1. The CDR3 is 14 amino acids. V was clipped by 10 bases and J by 7 bases; unmatched bases: 15. CDR1 and CDR2 from the germline V gene are SNHLY and FYNNEI. CDR3: CATDPTGAGGEAFF. CDR3 bases: TGTGCCACAGATCCTACAGGGGCGGGTGGTGAAGCTTTCTTT.